The following is a TCR beta chain sequence with its context. This clone's antigen is unknown. No per-base quality is available; no much larger clone lies one base away. A distance of 12 bases separates the germline ends of V and J, which lose 3 bases and 7 bases respectively. From its cysteine to its phenylalanine, the CDR3 spans 13 amino acids. Of the read, only the CDR3 DNA is kept; its 39 bases are in frame from base 1. This record belongs to a study of blood T cell repertoires in COVID-19 (dated by TCRdb to about 2020). General notes on the study: The collaborator samples originated in the United States, Italy and Spain and spanned the acute and convalescent phases of COVID-19. A de-identified subject ID, COVID-19 status, age in years and sex were almost always included in the sample metadata. Where HLA class I and class II types were available, the types were taken from metadata supplied by the sample provider, not from assay-based typing. The material from the prospective study consisted of cDNA or gDNA derived from T cells, B-cell-depleted T cells, or PBMCs. The samples were drawn from the first 160 participants of the ongoing ImmuneRACE study and from 1,254 subjects provided by 6 global collaborators. Subjects who had been exposed to COVID-19, were actively infected with it, or had recovered from it provided the deeply sampled blood TCRbeta repertoires that made up the dataset. The repertoires were released in a freely available public database intended as a resource for research on the immune response to SARS-CoV-2. General study outcomes and caveats: The quantity of clinical and demographic metadata differed by source and by participant and was supplied without curation.

A second Seattle source provided samples from volunteer blood donors who had recovered from COVID-19. Each collaborating institution followed its own protocols to collect whole blood in K2EDTA tubes. For TCRbeta analysis, collaborator samples were shipped as frozen whole blood, as isolated PBMCs, or as DNA extracted from either sample type. TCRbeta CDR3 regions were amplified from genomic DNA by means of the immunoSEQ Assay, a bias-controlled multiplex PCR. Per the authors' processing: The number of nucleated cells in each sample was estimated from the amplification of reference gene primers within the assay. To quantify the absolute abundance of each unique TCRbeta CDR3 rearrangement, sequence reads were collapsed and filtered. Productive Simpson clonality was computed per sample as the square root of Simpson's diversity index over productive rearrangements. The clones in this table, taken by TCRdb from immuneACCESS, are in-frame only. Not every clone is retained; where verified, under half of the shortfall comes from an unresolved V gene, and the cause of the rest is unknown. The V and J calls and clone size are taken from that table; D and trimming were inferred from the DNA. Within this sample are 130,000 to 150,000 clones, with over 80% of them counted one time only. The ten largest account for roughly 37% of the sample.

The V and J segments used are TRBV12-3 or TRBV12-4 and TRBJ1-2, with a weak D call of TRBD1 (5 bases match). The TCR comes from a man aged 45-60 years who had recovered from COVID-19. The sample comprised peripheral blood. The CDR3: CASSFGQGAGYTF. Here is the DNA: TGTGCCAGCAGTTTCGGGCAGGGCGCTGGCTACACCTTC.